This entry describes one TCR beta chain. The junction had 8 bases not matched to a gene; V was cut back by 0 bases and J by 4 bases. CDR1 is LGHNA and CDR2 is YSLEER in the germline V gene. The CDR3 is made up of 17 amino acids. Time point meaning: newly diagnosed GD, antithyroid drugs for less than 3 months. TCR sequences were obtained from RNA taken from PBMCs. Building the TCR beta libraries relied on iRepertoire HTBI primers, and CDR3 regions underwent Arm-PCR. Using its own MiXCR run on the multiplex PCR reads, TCRdb lists one record per CDR3 protein. In the table there are around 250,000 distinct CDR3 sequences, around 21% of which are singletons. The data stem from a study of regulatory T cells in long-lasting Graves disease.

The source is a female donor with Graves disease. This sequence joins TRBV4-3 and TRBJ2-1; 8 bases fit TRBD2. The material sequenced was peripheral blood mononuclear cells (PBMCs), taken at new diagnosis, from a patient treated with antithyroid drugs. The CDR3 DNA reads TGCGCCAGCAGCCAAGATCTGGCGGGAGGTTTATACAATGAGCAGTTCTTC. Translation gives CASSQDLAGGLYNEQFF.